The 23 T cell receptor beta chains below come from one sample, sequenced in a study of CXCR3-negative and CXCR3-positive naive CD8 T cells. Study-wide results and limits: CXCR3-positive naive cells had TRB CDR3s that were more hydrophobic than CXCR3-negative naive cells had.

With UMI labels, 5' RACE was used to prepare the TRB cDNA libraries. TCRdb derives one entry per CDR3 protein from the 5' RACE reads, leaving out DNA. The sample totals about 150,000 distinct CDR3 sequences; its top ten clones hold approximately 0.46%. Their recognized antigens are unknown. Specimen: naive CXCR3+ CD8+ T cells from blood. Sample subset: CD45RO-CCR7+CD27+CD95- naive CD8+ T cells expressing CXCR3 (TNR3+). The receptors shown here come from a human donor in good health. Some clones in this sample may be carry-over from other donors' samples.

The chain has TRBV7-6 and TRBJ2-2. The CDR3 runs to 15 residues. CDR1 is SGHVS and CDR2 is FNYEAQ in the germline V gene. CDR3 sequence: CASSLAPRNTGELFF.

The chain carries TRBV19 and TRBJ2-3; checking the TCRdb D call of TRBD2 is not possible without DNA. The CDR3 covers 23 residues. Germline CDR1 is LNHDA and CDR2 is SQIVND (reference sequence). The CDR3 is CASSIKMRGERASGVISTDTNYF.

The CDR3 spells CATSARTGSGNTIYF. V usage is TRBV15 and J usage is TRBJ1-3; TCRdb designates TRBD1, a call that cannot be tested without DNA. Germline V gene lookup returns CDR1 LNHNV and CDR2 YYDKDF (reference sequence). The length of the CDR3 is 15 residues.

The chain employs TRBV11-2 and TRBJ1-1; TCRdb picks TRBD1, but there is no DNA to check that call. The CDR3 totals 15 residues. CDR1 and CDR2 from the germline V gene are SGHAT and FQNNGV. CDR3 in amino acids: CASSPPLTVNTEAFF. The whole variable domain, remainder taken from reference TRBV11-2 and TRBJ1-1, is EAGVAQSPRYKIIEKRQSVAFWCNPISGHATLYWYQQILGQGPKLLIQFQNNGVVDDSQLPKDRFSAERLKGVDSTLKIQPAKLEDSAVYLCASSPPLTVNTEAFFGQGTRLTVV.

This chain joins TRBV11-3 and TRBJ2-2; without DNA, the TCRdb call of TRBD1 cannot be checked. This CDR3 is 15 amino acids long. From germline, CDR1 is SGHNT and CDR2 YENEEA. This CDR3 is CASSLYRDNTGELFF.

This sequence joins TRBV12-3 or TRBV12-4 and TRBJ1-2; the D call of TRBD1 rests on TCRdb alone, since no DNA is present to check it. The CDR3 sequence is 15 residues long. The CDR3 loop reads CASRGGTGLNYGYTF.

The chain carries TRBV6-2 or TRBV6-3 and TRBJ2-7; TCRdb's assignment of TRBD2 cannot be checked, as there is no DNA. CDR1 and CDR2 (germline): MNHEY, SVGEGT. The CDR3 spans 16 residues. CDR3 loop: CASSFVLASGGYEQYF.

The chain links TRBV2 to TRBJ2-7. CDR3 length: 16 residues. CDR1 is SNHLY and CDR2 is FYNNEI in the germline V gene. The CDR3 loop is CASREAFTGYSYEQYF.

This chain uses TRBV20-1 with TRBJ2-7; TCRdb returns TRBD2, unconfirmable since there is no DNA. The CDR3 consists of 14 residues. Germline V gene sequence: CDR1 DFQATT, CDR2 SNEGSKA (reference sequence). The CDR3 is CSASMEVQSYEQYF.

The chain's CDR3 is CSARDFLWTGYNEQFF. The chain links TRBV20-1 to TRBJ2-1; the TRBD1 assignment by TCRdb is unverifiable without DNA. The CDR3 totals 16 residues. CDR1 is DFQATT and CDR2 is SNEGSKA in the germline V gene (reference sequence).

This chain uses TRBV7-8 with TRBJ2-1; TCRdb's assignment of TRBD1 cannot be checked, as there is no DNA. This CDR3 comprises 15 residues. CDR1 is SGHVS, CDR2 FQNEAQ, per germline. The CDR3 reads CASSFSGTGYNEQFF.

V gene TRBV28 combines with J gene TRBJ2-3; the TRBD2 assignment by TCRdb is unverifiable without DNA. Germline V gene sequence: CDR1 MDHEN, CDR2 SYDVKM. The CDR3 is 15 residues long. This CDR3 is CASSLPSGGEDTQYF.

CDR3 sequence: CASRPLSWVDRKNIQYF. The chain links TRBV6-1 to TRBJ2-4; with no DNA, the TCRdb D assignment of TRBD1 cannot be verified. The CDR3 is 17 residues long. From germline, CDR1 is MNHNS and CDR2 SASEGT.

The chain links TRBV7-3 to TRBJ2-1. Germline CDR1 reads SGHTA; CDR2 reads FQGTGA. The CDR3 is made up of 13 amino acids. The CDR3 here is CASSLNPSYEQFF.

This chain uses TRBV29-1 with TRBJ2-2; TCRdb selects TRBD1, and the lack of DNA leaves this call unchecked. Germline CDR1 and CDR2: SQVTM and ANQGSEA. This CDR3 has 13 residues. CDR3 amino acids: CSVGQGNTGELFF.

J is TRBJ2-6 and V is TRBV28. Per germline, CDR1 MDHEN and CDR2 SYDVKM. This CDR3 comprises 13 residues. The chain's CDR3 is CASSFAGANVLTF.

This sequence joins TRBV11-3 and TRBJ2-3; TCRdb returns TRBD2, unconfirmable since there is no DNA. Germline V gene sequence: CDR1 SGHNT, CDR2 YENEEA. The CDR3 has 15 residues. The CDR3 is CASSLESAGTDTQYF.

V usage is TRBV6-5 and J usage is TRBJ2-1; with no DNA, the TCRdb D assignment of TRBD1 cannot be verified. The germline V gene encodes CDR1 MNHEY and CDR2 SVGAGI. CDR3 size: 13 residues. CDR3 in amino acids: CASRDHLNNEQFF.

The chain links TRBV6-6 to TRBJ2-1; the D gene TCRdb calls, TRBD1, cannot be checked with no DNA. This CDR3 spans 19 amino acids. CDR1 is MNHNY and CDR2 is SVGAGI in the germline V gene (reference sequence). The CDR3 protein is CASSPQGPLAGAPYNEQFF.

The rearrangement uses TRBV12-3 or TRBV12-4 and TRBJ2-1; no DNA is available, so the TRBD2 call from TCRdb remains unchecked. This CDR3 has 15 residues. This chain's CDR3 is CASSFGLAGHHEQFF.

The chain links TRBV29-1 to TRBJ1-1; no DNA is available, so the TRBD1 call from TCRdb remains unchecked. Per germline, CDR1 SQVTM and CDR2 ANQGSEA. The CDR3 is made up of 11 amino acids. This CDR3 is CSVVRGTEAFF.

This chain links TRBV29-1 with TRBJ1-4. CDR3 length: 13 residues. Germline V gives CDR1 SQVTM, CDR2 ANQGSEA. The CDR3 spells CSHLRDFNEKLFF.

The chain has TRBV6-5 and TRBJ2-1; TCRdb's assignment of TRBD1 cannot be checked, as there is no DNA. There are 15 residues in the CDR3. Germline V gene sequence: CDR1 MNHEY, CDR2 SVGAGI. CDR3 sequence: CASSYFQGEAHEQFF.